Each of the 6 T cell receptor beta chains below was sequenced from the same sample in a study of T cells in Graves' hyperthyroidism and ophthalmopathy. The investigators amplified TCR beta CDR3 regions from RNA transcripts. Using the HTBI primer set, a first-round RT-PCR was run on the TCR CDR3. In TCRdb, the multiplex PCR reads were re-called with MiXCR into one record per CDR3 protein. This table has about 520,000 distinct CDR3 sequences, around 22% appearing once. The sequenced material came from blood. These receptors were obtained from a woman aged 25 to 39 with Graves' ophthalmopathy.

This clonotype appeared many times. V and J are TRBV19 and TRBJ1-2; D uncertain. V was pared by 5 bases and J by 0 bases, with 13 bases between. Germline V gene data show CDR1 as LNHDA and CDR2 as SQIVND (reference sequence). The CDR3 contains 15 residues. The CDR3: CASSEPDKANYGYTF. The CDR3 bases are TGTGCCAGTAGTGAGCCAGATAAGGCTAACTATGGCTACACCTTC. The full variable domain, its missing parts supplied by reference TRBV19 and TRBJ1-2, is DGGITQSPKYLFRKEGQNVTLSCEQNLNHDAMYWYRQDPGQGLRLIYYSQIVNDFQKGDIAEGYSVSREKKESFPLTVTSAQKNPTAFYLCASSEPDKANYGYTFGSGTRLTVV.

The chain joins TRBV12-3 or TRBV12-4 to TRBJ2-7; D remains ambiguous. The CDR3 is 13 residues long. V was trimmed by 5 bases and J by 2 bases, leaving 10 bases between them. CDR3 in amino acids: CASSTGSAYEQYF. For the CDR3, the DNA is TGTGCCAGCAGTACCGGGTCGGCCTACGAGCAGTACTTC.

The count of this clonotype is one. This chain connects TRBV6-1 to TRBJ2-7; D might be TRBD1 or TRBD2, each matching 5 bases. Germline V gives CDR1 MNHNS, CDR2 SASEGT. The CDR3 runs to 13 residues. The germline V and J ends were trimmed by 4 bases and 5 bases, with 12 bases remaining between them. The CDR3 loop is CASSGGVTNEQYF. CDR3 DNA sequence: TGTGCCAGCAGTGGAGGGGTTACGAACGAGCAGTACTTC.

J is TRBJ1-1 and V is TRBV5-1; D gene unclear. V lost 0 bases and J 3 bases, leaving 12 bases between the germline ends. CDR1 and CDR2 (germline): SGHRS, YFSETQ. The CDR3 is 15 amino acids. CDR3 DNA: TGCGCCAGCAGCTTGGAACCAGAGGCCCACACTGAAGCTTTCTTT. It translates to CASSLEPEAHTEAFF.

In its sample, this clonotype was seen many times. The chain uses TRBV27 and TRBJ2-7; D could derive from TRBD1 or TRBD2 (5 bases each). V shed 4 bases and J shed 0 bases, with 7 bases lying between them. The CDR3 is 13 amino acids. Germline loops: CDR1 MNHEY, CDR2 SMNVEV (reference sequence). The CDR3 DNA sequence: TGTGCCAGCAGTTGGGGACGCTCCTACGAGCAGTACTTC. This encodes CASSWGRSYEQYF.

The chain couples TRBV5-1 to TRBJ2-2; D might be TRBD1 (6 bases). The CDR3 length is 14 residues. V gave up 4 bases and J gave up 2 bases, with 9 bases separating them. Looked up from germline, CDR1 is SGHRS and CDR2 is YFSETQ. The CDR3 nucleotides are TGCGCCAGCAGCAGACAGGATAACACCGGGGAGCTGTTTTTT. Protein product: CASSRQDNTGELFF.